These 11 T cell receptor beta chains were sequenced from one sample in a study of blood T cell repertoires in COVID-19 (TCRdb year 2020). Library preparation used the immunoSEQ multiplex PCR assay. TCRdb re-hosts the immuneACCESS table, in-frame sequences only. Its copies lack some clones; in the studies checked, an unresolved V gene accounts for under half of them, and the cause for the rest is not known. The sample table shows over 600,000 clones, and more than 80% are seen once. Jointly, the top ten make up over 0.2% of the sample. Sequencing was performed on peripheral blood. These receptors were taken from a woman in her late teens or twenties with acute or convalescent COVID-19.

The V call is TRBV6-5, the J call TRBJ1-5; D is unresolved. This CDR3 region has 12 residues. V gave up 8 bases and J gave up 8 bases, with 13 bases separating them. Germline loops: CDR1 MNHEY, CDR2 SVGAGI. Here the CDR3 DNA reads TGTGCCAGCCTAGAGGGTCCGGAGCCCCAGCATTTT. Amino acids: CASLEGPEPQHF.

The chain recombines TRBV5-4 with TRBJ2-7; TRBD1 might be the D (5 bases). Germline V gene data show CDR1 as SGHNT and CDR2 as YYREEE (reference sequence). Deletions cut 2 bases from V and 2 bases from J, with 11 bases between. This CDR3 is built from 14 residues. As DNA, the CDR3 is TGTGCCAGCAGCTTCAGCTACAGGCCCTACGAGCAGTACTTC. Protein: CASSFSYRPYEQYF.

The chain is built from TRBV3-1 (or the pseudogene TRBV3-2) and TRBJ2-5; 8 bases agree with TRBD2. CDR1 and CDR2 from the germline V gene are LGHDT and YNNKEL (reference sequence). This CDR3 has 15 amino acids. Losses at the gene ends were 0 bases for V and 5 bases for J; bases not matched to a gene: 5. CDR3 coding DNA: TGTGCCAGCAGCCAAGATCGGGGGGGCCGGGAGACCCAGTACTTC. Translated, it gives CASSQDRGGRETQYF.

V gene TRBV4-3 combines with J gene TRBJ1-1; 8 nucleotides line up with TRBD1. Germline CDR1 LGHNA, CDR2 YSLEER. The CDR3 loop spans 16 amino acids. Losses at the gene ends were 2 bases for V and 2 bases for J; bases not matched to a gene: 7. In DNA form, the CDR3 reads TGCGCCAGCAGCCAACCTTCGACAGGGGCCAACACTGAAGCTTTCTTT. It specifies CASSQPSTGANTEAFF.

The chain is built from TRBV25-1 and TRBJ1-5, with D possibly being TRBD1 (5 bases). This CDR3 contains 12 residues. Looked up from germline, CDR1 is MGHDK and CDR2 is SYGVNS. With 1 base removed from V and 7 bases from J, the gap between germline ends came to 5 bases. CDR3 DNA: TGTGCCAGCAGTGAATCAGGGCAGCCCCAGCATTTT. This encodes CASSESGQPQHF.

The V and J genes are TRBV9 and TRBJ2-6; D not certain. Trimming took 5 bases from V and 0 from J, leaving 6 bases between them. The CDR3 spans 14 residues. Germline CDR1 reads SGDLS; CDR2 reads YYNGEE. CDR3 DNA: TGTGCCAGCAGAGAGAGCTCTGGGGCCAACGTCCTGACTTTC. This translates into CASRESSGANVLTF.

The V call is TRBV19, the J call TRBJ1-5, with TRBD1 as a possible D gene (6 bases). V was pared by 6 bases and J by 6 bases, with 12 bases between. CDR1 LNHDA and CDR2 SQIVND come from the germline V gene (reference sequence). The CDR3 has 13 residues. This CDR3 is CASSTGPGQPQHF. CDR3 nucleotides: TGTGCCAGTAGCACAGGGCCCGGTCAGCCCCAGCATTTT.

This chain links TRBV14 with TRBJ1-4; 7 nucleotides align to TRBD1. Germline CDR1 and CDR2: SGHDN and FVKESK. The CDR3 spans 15 residues. With V trimmed by 7 bases and J by 1 base, 6 bases remained unmatched. The CDR3 sequence is CASNPRQGTNEKLFF. The DNA for the CDR3 is TGTGCCAGCAACCCAAGACAGGGAACTAATGAAAAACTGTTTTTT.

The rearrangement uses TRBV7-9 and TRBJ2-7; D perhaps matches TRBD2 (5 bases). Trimming took off 7 bases at V and 0 bases at J, with 13 bases between the two ends. Germline CDR1 reads SEHNR; CDR2 reads FQNEAQ (reference sequence). This CDR3 is built from 14 residues. In DNA form, the CDR3 reads TGTGCCAGCACCCCCGAGGGAAGCTCCTACGAGCAGTACTTC. It codes for CASTPEGSSYEQYF.

The chain couples TRBV27 to TRBJ2-5; a weak D match, TRBD2 (5 bases). The V gene's germline CDR1 is MNHEY and CDR2 SMNVEV (reference sequence). CDR3 length: 13 amino acids. V lost 5 bases, J lost 4 bases, and 11 bases lay in between. The CDR3 is CASSQRESETQYF. DNA for the CDR3: TGTGCCAGCAGTCAGAGGGAGTCAGAGACCCAGTACTTC.

The chain is built from TRBV10-3 and TRBJ1-2, with D perhaps matching TRBD1 (6 bases). V was cut by 9 bases and J by 1 base, with 9 bases left in between. The CDR3 runs 12 residues. Germline V gene data show CDR1 as ENHRY and CDR2 as SYGVKD. CDR3 in amino acids: CAIKQGNYGYTF. The CDR3 region has the DNA TGTGCCATAAAACAGGGTAACTATGGCTACACCTTC.